Following are 4 T cell receptor beta chains from one sample sequenced in a study of T cell repertoires in cytomegalovirus infection. TCRdb redid the calling of the reads with MiXCR, one entry per CDR3 protein. Found here are roughly 500,000 distinct CDR3 sequences, 30% to 35% of them singletons; the top ten hold roughly 17%. Their specific antigens are unknown. This specimen consisted of cultured PBMCs, obtained from culture after CMV antigen stimulation. These TCRs come from a human donor in good health (CMV status not recorded). Some clones in this sample may be carry-over from other donors' samples.

This chain connects TRBV6-1 to TRBJ2-7; D ambiguous. The germline V gene has CDR1 MNHNS and CDR2 SASEGT. The CDR3 extends over 13 amino acids. Between the trimmed V and J ends, which lost 7 bases and 4 bases, there was a span of 14 bases. The CDR3 loop reads CASIRRAPYEQYF. The CDR3 DNA reads as TGTGCCAGCATCCGCCGGGCACCTTACGAGCAGTACTTC.

The chain employs TRBV7-6 and TRBJ1-1; D gene ambiguous. Germline assignment: CDR1 SGHVS and CDR2 FNYEAQ. The CDR3 spans 15 residues. V was pared by 5 bases and J by 1 base, with 14 bases between. CDR3 coding DNA: TGTGCCAGCAGCATCACCCCGACCCCGAACACTGAAGCTTTCTTT. This translates into CASSITPTPNTEAFF.

This sequence joins TRBV4-3 and TRBJ2-7; D remains unclear. The CDR3 spans 17 residues. V was cut by 0 bases and J by 2 bases, with 17 bases left in between. CDR1 and CDR2 from the germline V gene are LGHNA and YSLEER. The CDR3 protein is CASSQDPPISRPYEQYF. The CDR3 bases are TGCGCCAGCAGCCAAGATCCCCCGATTAGCCGCCCCTACGAGCAGTACTTC.

The chain links TRBV11-1 to TRBJ2-1; D is possibly TRBD2 (6 bases). The CDR3 sequence is 17 residues long. Trimming cost V 4 bases and J 6 bases, with 22 bases left between them. Germline V gives CDR1 SGHAT, CDR2 FQDESV (reference sequence). This CDR3 is CASSSRRAGAGSNEQFF. The DNA of the CDR3 is TGTGCCAGCAGCTCCCGCCGGGCCGGAGCCGGGAGCAATGAGCAGTTCTTC.